This T cell receptor beta chain is from a study of human T cells and chemical hapten exposure. About the research overall: Per-sample TCR yield variability stemmed mainly from small pooled library volume differences. General observations from the study: Expanded TCRs produced significantly more large CDR3 similarity clusters than controls did.

On this clonotype: Its antigen is undetermined.

Documented time point: patch test 3, about 24 weeks after DPC sensitization. Treatment reported: therapeutic diphenylcyclopropenone sensitization with weekly scalp DPC. In the library, unique molecular identifiers were attached to individual cDNA molecules. Each CDR3 protein gets one entry after TCRdb re-called the RACE reads with MiXCR. The sample holds approximately 160,000 distinct CDR3 sequences; approximately 30% are singletons and the top ten take about 2%. Trimming took off 1 base at V and 5 bases at J, with 13 bases between the two ends. The CDR3 covers 15 residues. CDR1 and CDR2 (germline): SGHTA, FQGNSA.

Sample: whole blood, taken in connection with sensitization to the hapten diphenylcyclopropenone (DPC). This sequence joins TRBV7-2 and TRBJ2-3; weak D call: TRBD2 (6 bases). This sequence originates from a woman aged 18-29 years with alopecia areata. Some clones in this sample may be carry-over from other donors' samples. The CDR3 loop is CASSLGYRELDTQYF. The CDR3 region has the DNA TGTGCCAGCAGCTTAGGGTATCGGGAGCTAGATACGCAGTATTTT.